This T cell receptor beta chain was recorded in a study of blood T cell repertoires in COVID-19. Study as a whole: The United States, Italy and Spain were the sources of the acute and convalescent COVID-19 samples. Nucleic acid was either cDNA or gDNA, and it came from T cells, B-cell-depleted T cells, or PBMCs.

Authors' processing steps: Quantification of nucleated cells was approximated via reference gene primer amplification. Here immunoSEQ multiplex PCR was the method, and the copy in TCRdb shows in-frame clones only, minus some. V and J calls and clone size come straight from that table; D and trimming were deduced from the DNA. The sample contains approximately 500,000 clones, roughly 91% of which appear only once. The CDR3 totals 13 residues. V lost 3 bases and J 5 bases, leaving 11 bases between the germline ends. Germline V gives CDR1 SGDLS, CDR2 YYNGEE. Patients of the Seattle cohort, enrolled during active infection, were followed longitudinally.

The rearrangement joins TRBV9 to TRBJ2-5; D is possibly TRBD2 (7 bases). The TCR originated in a woman in her 50s with COVID-19, enrolled during active disease. Sequencing used peripheral blood. This CDR3 is CASSGGGQETQYF. The CDR3 DNA follows: TGTGCCAGCAGCGGGGGGGGCCAGGAGACCCAGTACTTC.